These T cell receptor beta chains were read from a single sample in a study of T cell repertoires in cytomegalovirus infection. TCRdb fed the reads into MiXCR, producing one record per CDR3 protein. This sample has about 310,000 distinct CDR3 sequences; more than 20% occur once, and the top ten carry about an eighth. For these TCRs, the target antigens are not known. Source: cultured PBMCs, taken from culture after CMV antigen stimulation. The receptors were sampled from a human donor in good health (CMV status not recorded). Some clones in this sample may be carry-over from other donors' samples. Each CDR3 is given with its conserved first and last residue. The D gene is left open where the match is weak. Clone size is shown for a subset of rows, as once, few, many or a class of expanded clone.

D,V,size,J,DNA,CDR3
-,TRBV7-2,many,TRBJ1-5,TGTGCCAGCAGCTCCGATGGACAGTACAATCAGCCCCAGCATTTT,CASSSDGQYNQPQHF
TRBD2,TRBV7-3,-,TRBJ2-5,TGTGCCAGCAGCATAGCGGGACAAGAGACCCAGTACTTC,CASSIAGQETQYF
TRBD1,TRBV14,-,TRBJ1-1,TGTGCCAGCAGCCAGGAACCGACAGGGCCGGTGAACACTGAAGCTTTCTTT,CASSQEPTGPVNTEAFF
TRBD2,TRBV7-8,many,TRBJ2-7,TGTGCCAGCAGCTCCGGACTAGCGGGAGGGACCCCCCGTGGAGAGCAGTACTTC,CASSSGLAGGTPRGEQYF
-,TRBV12-3/TRBV12-4,-,TRBJ2-1,TGTGCCAGCAGTTTGTTGCCCTTACCTCGTGAGCAGTTCTTC,CASSLLPLPREQFF
-,TRBV19,-,TRBJ1-2,TGTGCCAGTAGGGACAACTATGGCTACACCTTC,CASRDNYGYTF
-,TRBV5-4,few,TRBJ2-3,TGTGCCAGCAGCTTGGGGGAGGCAAAGACAGATACGCAGTATTTT,CASSLGEAKTDTQYF
TRBD1,TRBV27,-,TRBJ2-7,TGTGCCAGCAGTTTAGTGACAGGGGTCCACGAGCAGTACTTC,CASSLVTGVHEQYF
-,TRBV4-1,-,TRBJ2-5,TGCGCCAGCAGCCAAGCCCAGTTAGAGACCCAGTACTTC,CASSQAQLETQYF
-,TRBV11-2,many,TRBJ1-3,TGTGCCAGCAGTCCGGCGGCAGGGAGAAACACCATATATTTT,CASSPAAGRNTIYF
TRBD1,TRBV7-2,few,TRBJ2-5,TGTGCCAGCAGCTTAGTGGGGGGTTCAGGGGGCTTAGACCAGTACTTC,CASSLVGGSGGLDQYF
TRBD2,TRBV5-3,-,TRBJ2-2,TGTGCCAGCAGCTTGGCCCAGGGACTATCAATGAGGGAGCTGTTTTTT,CASSLAQGLSMRELFF
TRBD1,TRBV12-3/TRBV12-4,many,TRBJ1-5,TGTGCCAGCAGTTTCGGACAGGGGGGGAATCAGCCCCAGCATTTT,CASSFGQGGNQPQHF
TRBD2,TRBV6-2/TRBV6-3,many,TRBJ2-1,TGTGCCAGCAGACCCCGTAGTAGCGGGAGGAGCAATGAGCAGTTCTTC,CASRPRSSGRSNEQFF
-,TRBV12-3/TRBV12-4,few,TRBJ2-4,TGTGCCAGCAGTCCCTCACCCCCTTTTCAAAACATTCAGTACTTC,CASSPSPPFQNIQYF
TRBD2,TRBV11-3,-,TRBJ2-5,TGTGCCAGCAGCTTCGGACCCACTAGCGGGAGTCGAGGAGAGACCCAGTACTTC,CASSFGPTSGSRGETQYF
-,TRBV28,many,TRBJ1-1,TGTGCCAGCAGTTCCCCCCCCCGGGGGTACGGATATTCTGAAGCTTTCTTT,CASSSPPRGYGYSEAFF
-,TRBV6-2/TRBV6-3,-,TRBJ2-1,TGTGCCAGCAGTTACCGGGTGCGCGAGCAGTTCTTC,CASSYRVREQFF
TRBD1,TRBV7-3,many,TRBJ2-2,TGTGCCAGCAGCCCGGGACAGGGCATCGGGGAGCTGTTTTTT,CASSPGQGIGELFF
-,TRBV27,few,TRBJ2-7,TGTGCCAGCAGGCGAAATGGGGACTACGAGCAGTACTTC,CASRRNGDYEQYF
-,TRBV14,few,TRBJ1-1,TGTGCCAGCAGCGGTCAGACGTTAACTGAAGCTTTCTTT,CASSGQTLTEAFF
-,TRBV3-1,-,TRBJ1-5,TGTGCCAGCAGCCAAGACAAGGGTTCGTGGGGTTGCAATCAGCCCCAGCATTTT,CASSQDKGSWGCNQPQHF
TRBD1,TRBV10-3,once,TRBJ1-1,TGTGCCATCAGTGATTTACAGGGGGAAAACACTGAAGCTTTCTTT,CAISDLQGENTEAFF
TRBD1,TRBV10-3,-,TRBJ2-1,TGTGCCACTGTACAGGGGGCTGTCTACAATGAGCAGTTCTTC,CATVQGAVYNEQFF
TRBD2,TRBV28,many,TRBJ2-6,TGTGCCAGCAACTGGGGGGGTAGGGCCAACGTCCTGACTTTC,CASNWGGRANVLTF
TRBD2,TRBV15,many,TRBJ2-2,TGTGCCACCAGCACTCTTAGCGGGAGAACGGCCGGGGAGCTGTTTTTT,CATSTLSGRTAGELFF
-,TRBV7-9,-,TRBJ2-7,TGTGCCAGCAGCTTTACGGGGATAGGGTCCTACGAGCAGTACTTC,CASSFTGIGSYEQYF
TRBD1,TRBV28,-,TRBJ1-5,TGTGCCAGCAGTTTACGACAGGGCCTTAGCAATCAGCCCCAGCATTTT,CASSLRQGLSNQPQHF
-,TRBV28,few,TRBJ1-1,TGTGCCAGCAGTTCAGGGAGCCGGACTGAAGCTTTCTTT,CASSSGSRTEAFF
TRBD2,TRBV11-2,few,TRBJ2-1,TGTGCCAGCAGCCTGGGGGGGAGTAAAGGTTTGAATGAGCAGTTCTTC,CASSLGGSKGLNEQFF
-,TRBV7-2,few,TRBJ1-1,TGTGCCAGCAGCTTATATCATGCTGGGGTGTACACTGAAGCTTTCTTT,CASSLYHAGVYTEAFF
TRBD1,TRBV7-9,-,TRBJ1-2,TGTGCCAGCAGCTTACAGGGGGAAGATGGCTACACCTTC,CASSLQGEDGYTF
-,TRBV7-2,-,TRBJ2-7,TGTGCCAGCAGCTTAGTTGGGGGTACCTACGAGCAGTACTTC,CASSLVGGTYEQYF
-,TRBV19,-,TRBJ1-1,TGTGCCAGTAGTATTACCGGGCCAGCTTTCTTT,CASSITGPAFF
TRBD1,TRBV19,-,TRBJ1-2,TGTGCCAGTACACTTGGGGACAGAAACTATGGCTACACCTTC,CASTLGDRNYGYTF
TRBD2,TRBV7-6,many,TRBJ2-7,TGTGCCAGCAGCTTAGGGCGGGAGGTCTCCTACGAGCAGTACTTC,CASSLGREVSYEQYF
-,TRBV2,-,TRBJ1-1,TGTGCCAGCCCCTCGGGGGCGATGAACACTGAAGCTTTCTTT,CASPSGAMNTEAFF
TRBD1,TRBV7-6,-,TRBJ1-1,TGTGCCAGCAGCTCGGGACAGGGTTCGGACACTGAAGCTTTCTTT,CASSSGQGSDTEAFF
-,TRBV11-2,-,TRBJ2-5,TGTGCCAGCAGACAGGGTGGAGAGACCCAGTACTTC,CASRQGGETQYF
-,TRBV7-2,many,TRBJ2-7,TGTGCCAGCAGCTTAAGTCTTACCTACGAGCAGTACTTC,CASSLSLTYEQYF
-,TRBV20-1,-,TRBJ2-1,TGCAGTACTGCGTGGGCAACAGGCAATGAGCAGTTCTTC,CSTAWATGNEQFF
-,TRBV9,few,TRBJ2-3,TGTGCCAGCAGCGGCCTCACAGATACGCAGTATTTT,CASSGLTDTQYF
TRBD1,TRBV12-3/TRBV12-4,many,TRBJ1-1,TGTGCCAGCAGCTTGAGACAGGGGAACACTGAAGCTTTCTTT,CASSLRQGNTEAFF
TRBD2,TRBV11-2,once,TRBJ2-1,TGTGCCAGCAGCAGGTGGGGGGGTCACTACAATGAGCAGTTCTTC,CASSRWGGHYNEQFF
TRBD1,TRBV7-9,many,TRBJ2-7,TGTGCCAGCAGCCCTCGACAGGGCGACGAGCAGTACTTC,CASSPRQGDEQYF
TRBD1,TRBV11-2,many,TRBJ2-3,TGTGCCAGCAGCTTTCGACAGGGAACAGATACGCAGTATTTT,CASSFRQGTDTQYF
-,TRBV6-1,-,TRBJ2-1,TGTGCCAGCAGTGGGGGGGGGCCGGGGAATGAGCAGTTCTTC,CASSGGGPGNEQFF
-,TRBV20-1,-,TRBJ2-2,TGCAGTGCTGTAGGAGGGGTCGGAGCGCCGAACACCGGGGAGCTGTTTTTT,CSAVGGVGAPNTGELFF
-,TRBV20-1,once,TRBJ2-3,TGCAGTGCCATGAACACAGATACGCAGTATTTT,CSAMNTDTQYF
-,TRBV4-3,-,TRBJ1-2,TGCGCCAGCAGCCTTGACAGATTCTATGGCTACACCTTC,CASSLDRFYGYTF
-,TRBV7-9,once,TRBJ2-4,TGTGCCAGCAGCTTAGGTTTTCGGGATGCCAAAAACATTCAGTACTTC,CASSLGFRDAKNIQYF
TRBD2,TRBV18,-,TRBJ2-3,TGTGCCAGCTCACCACGACCGACTAGCGGGAGCGCCGCGAGATTTGATACGCAGTATTTT,CASSPRPTSGSAARFDTQYF
-,TRBV27,many,TRBJ1-6,TGTGCCAGCAGTTTATCAGCTAACATTGGCCTGTTAAGATATTCACCCCTCCACTTT,CASSLSANIGLLRYSPLHF
-,TRBV18,-,TRBJ1-4,TGTGCCAGCTCACCACAGGAAACTAATGAAAAACTGTTTTTT,CASSPQETNEKLFF
-,TRBV28,many,TRBJ2-5,TGTGCCAGCAGCCCCGTAGGGGGGGGGGCGACCCAGTACTTC,CASSPVGGGATQYF
-,TRBV6-2/TRBV6-3,few,TRBJ2-3,TGTGCCAGCAGTTCGAACGCGGCCCCGGATACGCAGTATTTT,CASSSNAAPDTQYF